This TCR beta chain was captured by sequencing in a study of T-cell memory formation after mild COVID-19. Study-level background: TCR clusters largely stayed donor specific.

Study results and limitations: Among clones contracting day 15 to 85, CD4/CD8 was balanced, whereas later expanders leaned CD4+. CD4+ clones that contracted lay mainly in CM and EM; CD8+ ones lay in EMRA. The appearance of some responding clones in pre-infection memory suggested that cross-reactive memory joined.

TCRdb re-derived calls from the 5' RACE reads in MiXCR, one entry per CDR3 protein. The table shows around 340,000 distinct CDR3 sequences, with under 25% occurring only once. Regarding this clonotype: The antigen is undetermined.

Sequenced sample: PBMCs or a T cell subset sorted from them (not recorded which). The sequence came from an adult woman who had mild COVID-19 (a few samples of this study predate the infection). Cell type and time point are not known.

Here the CDR3 DNA reads TGCGCCAGTTGGAACACCGGGGAGCTGTTTTTT. It codes for CASWNTGELFF. This chain links TRBV5-1 with TRBJ2-2; no firm D call. With 8 bases removed from V and 1 base from J, the gap between germline ends came to 3 bases. Germline assignment: CDR1 SGHRS and CDR2 YFSETQ. This CDR3 has 11 residues.